This passage covers 18 T cell receptor beta chains from one sample sequenced in a study of CD4 and CD8 cells across lung adenocarcinoma regions. Each CDR3 protein is one row after TCRdb ran MiXCR on the PCR reads. The sample carries tens of thousands of distinct CDR3 sequences, 50% recorded once. Sequencing was performed on CD8+ T cells from the center of a lung tumor. All receptors derive from a male donor with lung adenocarcinoma. The CD4 and CD8 labels of this study may be unreliable.

A word on this clonotype: One junction end disagrees with the germline gene, perhaps due to a read error. This sequence joins TRBV6-1 and TRBJ2-5; 10 nucleotides align to TRBD2. Germline lookup yields CDR1 MNHNS and CDR2 SASEGT. This CDR3 has 16 residues. The CDR3 here is CASTGSGGAEPDTQYF. For the CDR3, the DNA is TGTGCCAGCACGGGGAGCGGGGGGGCCGAGCCAGATACCCAGTATTTC.

CDR3 loop: CASSLLGLASETQYF. In nucleotides, the CDR3 is TGCGCCAGCAGCCTATTGGGACTAGCGAGCGAGACCCAGTACTTC. The chain links TRBV4-1 to TRBJ2-5, with TRBD2 identical over 10 bases. The CDR3 runs to 15 residues. Looked up from germline, CDR1 is MGHRA and CDR2 is YSYEKL. J gave up 5 bases and V 4 bases, and 7 bases lay outside the gene matches.

The V and J genes are TRBV9 and TRBJ2-2; weak D call: TRBD2 (6 bases). The V and J ends lost 0 bases and 6 bases respectively, with 12 bases between them. Looked up from germline, CDR1 is SGDLS and CDR2 is YYNGEE. The CDR3 is 15 residues long. CDR3 sequence reads: CASSVVGGPAGELFF. CDR3 DNA sequence: TGTGCCAGCAGCGTAGTAGGAGGGCCAGCCGGGGAGCTGTTTTTT.

The sample holds many counts of this clonotype. The CDR3 here is CASKLGLADNYNEQFF. The CDR3 DNA reads as TGTGCCAGCAAATTAGGACTAGCGGATAACTACAATGAGCAGTTCTTC. The chain links TRBV6-5 to TRBJ2-1; 10 bases are shared with TRBD2. V lost 7 bases and J lost 3; bases outside the gene matches: 9. CDR3 length equals 16 residues. In germline, CDR1 is MNHEY, CDR2 SVGAGI.

The chain combines TRBV11-2 with TRBJ2-4; possibly TRBD1 or TRBD2 for D (6 bases each). CDR3 length: 15 amino acids. Trimming removed 8 bases from V and 10 bases from J, with 24 bases in between. Germline loops: CDR1 SGHAT, CDR2 FQNNGV. CDR3 nucleotide sequence: TGTGCCAGCGGCCGGGGGCTGTGGGCCACAGATATTCAGTACTTC. Residues: CASGRGLWATDIQYF. The full variable domain, its missing parts supplied by reference TRBV11-2 and TRBJ2-4, is EAGVAQSPRYKIIEKRQSVAFWCNPISGHATLYWYQQILGQGPKLLIQFQNNGVVDDSQLPKDRFSAERLKGVDSTLKIQPAKLEDSAVYLCASGRGLWATDIQYFGAGTRLSVL.

The table lists this clonotype with a few counts. The junction shows a germline mismatch at one end, possibly a read error. The gene calls are TRBV6-1 and TRBJ2-3; 10 bases match TRBD1. Germline V gene data show CDR1 as MNHNS and CDR2 as SASEGT. This CDR3 comprises 16 residues. The CDR3 DNA reads TGTGCCAGCAGTGAAGCGGGGACAGGGGCCAGAGATACGCAGTATTTC. It codes for CASSEAGTGARDTQYF.

The chain uses TRBV4-1 and TRBJ1-3, with 7 bases that match TRBD1. This CDR3 has 14 amino acids. The J segment lost 6 bases and the V segment lost 5 bases, leaving 7 bases of the junction unmatched. CDR1 and CDR2 (germline): MGHRA, YSYEKL. CDR3 amino acids: CASSYQDRANTIYF. The CDR3 nucleotides read TGCGCCAGCAGCTACCAAGACAGGGCAAACACCATATATTTT.

Regarding this clonotype: The germline gene is not matched at one end of the junction; a read error may be the cause. The genes are TRBV6-1 and TRBJ2-3; perhaps TRBD2 as D (5 bases). The CDR3 sequence is 13 residues long. Per the germline V gene, CDR1 is MNHNS and CDR2 is SASEGT. The CDR3 region is CASSQRTTDIQYF. The CDR3 nucleotides read TGTGCCAGCAGTCAGCGGACCACAGACATTCAGTATTTC.

With regard to this clonotype: A junction boundary mismatches the germline segment, possibly from a read error. The rearrangement uses TRBV6-1 and TRBJ2-3, with TRBD2 identical over 10 bases. Germline V gene sequence: CDR1 MNHNS, CDR2 SASEGT. The CDR3 contains 14 residues. CDR3 loop: CASRRAGGTNTQYF. In DNA, the CDR3 is TGTGCCAGCAGACGAGCGGGAGGGACAAATACGCAGTACTTT.

A note on this clonotype: One end of the junction fails to match germline, which may point to a read error. The chain links TRBV10-3 to TRBJ2-3; tentatively, D is TRBD2 (7 bases). Germline V gene sequence: CDR1 ENHRY, CDR2 SYGVKD. This CDR3 comprises 12 residues. CDR3 amino acids: CAGRGAEDTQYF. DNA for the CDR3: TGTGCGGGGAGGGGGGCAGAGGATACGCAGTATTTC.

J is TRBJ2-1 and V is TRBV4-2, with 7 bases fitting TRBD2. CDR1 is LGHNA, CDR2 YNFKEQ, per germline. The CDR3 totals 17 residues. The junction had 5 bases not matched to a gene; V was cut back by 0 bases and J by 0 bases. In DNA form, the CDR3 reads TGTGCCAGCAGCCAAGATCTGGGGGAGGGCTCCTACAATGAGCAGTTCTTC. Protein product: CASSQDLGEGSYNEQFF.

CDR3 DNA sequence: TGTGCCGGGAACACGGGCCGTGACCGAAACACCCAGTACTTC. It yields the protein CAGNTGRDRNTQYF. This chain links TRBV10-3 with TRBJ2-5; D is uncertain. CDR3 size: 14 residues. V was trimmed by 11 bases and J by 8 bases, leaving 24 bases between them. Germline CDR1 reads ENHRY; CDR2 reads SYGVKD.

This clonotype has only a few counts. The chain recombines TRBV6-1 with TRBJ1-1; D remains ambiguous. The CDR3 is 15 residues long. V dropped 8 bases and J dropped 4 bases, with 20 bases sitting between them. Germline V gene data show CDR1 as MNHNS and CDR2 as SASEGT. CDR3 DNA sequence: TGTGCCAGCCGCACCAGAAAGGAGGGTGGCACTGAAGCTTTCTTT. Protein: CASRTRKEGGTEAFF.

Only a few counts were recorded for this clonotype. This chain connects TRBV4-1 to TRBJ2-3, with 10 bases that match TRBD2. This CDR3 is built from 18 residues. Germline CDR1 reads MGHRA; CDR2 reads YSYEKL. V was clipped by 0 bases and J by 1 base; unmatched bases: 7. This CDR3 reads CASSQDLGLAGGTDTQYF. The CDR3 bases are TGCGCCAGCAGCCAAGATCTCGGGCTAGCGGGAGGCACAGATACGCAGTATTTT.

This clonotype was picked up a small number of times. The chain is built from TRBV5-1 and TRBJ2-5; D uncertain. The better agreement between TRBJ2-7 and the DNA end casts doubt on the J call. The CDR3 spans 14 residues. Per the germline V gene, CDR1 is SGHRS and CDR2 is YFSETQ. Here the CDR3 DNA reads TGCGCCAGCAGCGAGCATACCCCGACCTACGAGCAGTACTTC. As protein: CASSEHTPTYEQYF.

In its sample, this clonotype is medium-sized (0.01 to 0.1%). The chain is built from TRBV27 and TRBJ2-7, with TRBD1 identical over 7 bases. The CDR3 is 15 residues long. Trimming removed 5 bases from V and 0 bases from J; junction bases left unmatched: 7. Looked up from germline, CDR1 is MNHEY and CDR2 is SMNVEV (reference sequence). CDR3: CASSAGTVPSYEQYF. CDR3 bases: TGTGCCAGCAGTGCCGGGACAGTACCCTCCTACGAGCAGTACTTC.

This clonotype was detected ten times or more. CDR3 protein: CASRGGRPGDTQYF. Here the CDR3 DNA reads TGCGCCAGCAGGGGCGGGAGGCCAGGAGATACGCAGTATTTT. The genes are TRBV10-2 and TRBJ2-3, with 8 bases matching TRBD2. The CDR3 totals 14 residues. From germline, CDR1 is WSHSY and CDR2 SAAADI. Trimming cost V 6 bases and J 5 bases; bases outside gene matches: 7.

This clonotype occurred a few times. The CDR3 loop reads CASRGRGGRVNEQFF. As DNA, the CDR3 is TGTGCCAGCAGGGGACGGGGTGGAAGGGTCAATGAGCAGTTCTTC. The V call is TRBV6-1, the J call TRBJ2-1; TRBD1 or TRBD2 may be the D gene (5 bases each). Per the germline V gene, CDR1 is MNHNS and CDR2 is SASEGT. The V gene lost 6 bases and the J gene lost 6 bases, with 18 bases spanning the gap. The CDR3 is 15 residues long.